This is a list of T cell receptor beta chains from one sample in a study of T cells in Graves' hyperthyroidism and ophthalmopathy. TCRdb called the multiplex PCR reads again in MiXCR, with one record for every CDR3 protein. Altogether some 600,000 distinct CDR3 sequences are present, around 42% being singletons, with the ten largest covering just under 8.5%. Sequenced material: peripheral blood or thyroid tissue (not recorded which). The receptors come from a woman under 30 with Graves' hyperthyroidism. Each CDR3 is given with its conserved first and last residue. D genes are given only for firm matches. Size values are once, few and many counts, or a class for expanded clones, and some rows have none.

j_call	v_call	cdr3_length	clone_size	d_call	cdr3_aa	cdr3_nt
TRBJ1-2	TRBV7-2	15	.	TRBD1	CASSSLRDRGHGYTF	TGTGCCAGCAGCTCCCTCCGGGACAGGGGACATGGCTACACCTTC
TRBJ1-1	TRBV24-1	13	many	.	CATSDLQDTEAFF	TGTGCCACCAGTGACCTCCAGGACACTGAAGCTTTCTTT
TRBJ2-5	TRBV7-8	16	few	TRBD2	CASSPGLAGGQETQYF	TGTGCCAGCAGTCCGGGACTAGCGGGAGGGCAAGAGACCCAGTACTTC
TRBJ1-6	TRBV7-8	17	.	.	CASSLAPGSPYNSPLHF	TGTGCCAGCAGCTTAGCCCCCGGATCGCCTTATAATTCACCCCTCCACTTT
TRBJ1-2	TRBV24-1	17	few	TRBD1	CATSDPVPGQDRYGYTF	TGTGCCACCAGTGACCCAGTCCCGGGACAGGATCGCTATGGCTACACCTTC
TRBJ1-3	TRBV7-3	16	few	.	CASSLGPTSSGNTIYF	TGTGCCAGCAGCTTGGGGCCTACTAGCTCTGGAAACACCATATATTTT
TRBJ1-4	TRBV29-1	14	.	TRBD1	CSVVRDSYSGKLFF	TGCAGCGTTGTCCGGGACAGTTACTCTGGAAAACTGTTTTTT
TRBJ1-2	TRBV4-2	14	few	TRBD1	CASSQTGAHYGYTF	TGTGCCAGCAGCCAAACAGGGGCTCACTATGGCTACACCTTC
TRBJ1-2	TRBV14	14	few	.	CASSLGTPTYGYTF	TGTGCCAGCAGCCTGGGGACACCGACCTATGGCTACACCTTC
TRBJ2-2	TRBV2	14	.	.	CASSLMLITGELFF	TGTGCCAGCAGCTTAATGCTTATCACCGGGGAGCTGTTTTTT
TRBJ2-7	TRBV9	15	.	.	CASSLRDARSYEQYF	TGTGCCAGCAGCCTCCGGGACGCCCGCTCCTACGAGCAGTACTTC
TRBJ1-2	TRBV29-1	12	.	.	CSVEFGERGYTF	TGCAGCGTTGAATTTGGCGAGCGGGGCTACACCTTC
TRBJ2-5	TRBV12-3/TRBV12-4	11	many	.	CASSFSRTQYF	TGTGCCAGCAGTTTCTCTCGGACCCAGTACTTC
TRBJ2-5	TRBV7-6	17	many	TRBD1	CASSSSHGRGQRETQYF	TGTGCCAGCAGCTCGTCTCACGGCAGGGGGCAGAGAGAGACCCAGTACTTC
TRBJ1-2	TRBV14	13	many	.	CASSQEEYYGYTF	TGTGCCAGCAGCCAAGAAGAGTACTATGGCTACACCTTC
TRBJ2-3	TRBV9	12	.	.	CASSDRESTQYF	TGTGCCAGCAGCGACCGGGAGTCCACGCAGTATTTT
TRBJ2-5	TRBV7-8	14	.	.	CASSGLALQEAQYF	TGTGCCAGCAGCGGGCTAGCGCTCCAAGAGGCCCAGTACTTC
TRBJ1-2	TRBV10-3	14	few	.	CASTPRSPNYGYTF	TGTGCCAGCACCCCTCGGAGCCCTAACTATGGCTACACCTTC
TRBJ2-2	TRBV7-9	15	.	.	CASSPETENTGELFF	TGTGCCAGCAGCCCCGAGACAGAGAACACCGGGGAGCTGTTTTTT
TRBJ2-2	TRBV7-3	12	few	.	CASSETLGELFF	TGTGCCAGCAGTGAGACACTCGGGGAGCTGTTTTTT
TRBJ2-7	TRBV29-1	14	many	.	CSVEQTGEGYEQYF	TGCAGCGTTGAACAGACAGGGGAGGGGTACGAGCAGTACTTC
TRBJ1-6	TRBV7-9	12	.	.	CASRWNNSPLHF	TGTGCCAGCAGATGGAATAATTCACCCCTCCACTTT
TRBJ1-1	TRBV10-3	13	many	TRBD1	CASRRTGRAEAFF	TGTGCCAGCCGAAGGACAGGGCGTGCTGAAGCTTTCTTT
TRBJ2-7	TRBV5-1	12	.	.	CASSLEPYEQYF	TGCGCCAGCAGCTTGGAGCCCTACGAGCAGTACTTC
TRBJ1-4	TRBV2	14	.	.	CASRLLAGKEKLFF	TGTGCCAGCAGGCTACTAGCGGGAAAGGAAAAACTGTTTTTT
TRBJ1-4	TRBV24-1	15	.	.	CASSYPGEGTEKLFF	TGTGCCAGCAGTTATCCAGGGGAGGGGACTGAAAAACTGTTTTTT
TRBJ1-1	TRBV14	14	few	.	CASSRVRANTEAFF	TGTGCCAGCAGCCGAGTCAGGGCGAACACTGAAGCTTTCTTT
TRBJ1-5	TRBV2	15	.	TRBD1	CASSLDRVRDQPQHF	TGTGCCAGCAGCCTCGACAGGGTAAGAGATCAGCCCCAGCATTTT
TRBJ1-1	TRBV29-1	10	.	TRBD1	CSVSGQGAFF	TGCAGCGTGTCGGGACAGGGTGCTTTCTTT
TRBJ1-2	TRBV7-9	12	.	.	CASSAGAGGYTF	TGTGCCAGCAGCGCCGGGGCAGGCGGCTACACCTTC
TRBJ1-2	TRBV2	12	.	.	CASSEDGVGYTF	TGTGCCAGCAGTGAAGACGGGGTCGGCTACACCTTC
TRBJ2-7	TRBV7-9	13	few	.	CASSRPGAHEQYF	TGTGCCAGCAGCCGCCCCGGGGCGCACGAGCAGTACTTC
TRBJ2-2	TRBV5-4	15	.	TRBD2	CASSYGGADTGELFF	TGTGCCAGCAGCTACGGGGGGGCCGACACCGGGGAGCTGTTTTTT
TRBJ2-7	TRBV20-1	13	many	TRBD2	CSATPGTSVEQYF	TGCAGTGCTACTCCCGGGACTAGCGTCGAGCAGTACTTC
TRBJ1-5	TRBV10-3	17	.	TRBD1	CASRNRTGLRLRQPQHF	TGTGCCAGCAGAAACCGGACAGGGTTGAGGTTGAGGCAGCCCCAGCATTTT
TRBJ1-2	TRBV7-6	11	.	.	CASRRPYGYTF	TGTGCCAGCAGGCGCCCCTATGGCTACACCTTC
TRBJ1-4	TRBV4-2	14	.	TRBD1	CASAMGQENEKLFF	TGTGCCAGCGCCATGGGACAGGAGAATGAAAAACTGTTTTTT
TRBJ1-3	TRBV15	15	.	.	CATSRGDGLGYTIYF	TGTGCCACCAGCAGAGGTGACGGTCTCGGCTACACCATATATTTT
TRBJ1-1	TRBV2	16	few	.	CASSEPRAERNTEAFF	TGTGCCAGCAGTGAACCTCGGGCCGAGAGGAACACTGAAGCTTTCTTT
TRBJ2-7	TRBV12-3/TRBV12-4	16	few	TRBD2	CASSSWTSGSVDEQYF	TGTGCCAGCAGTTCGTGGACTAGCGGGAGTGTTGACGAGCAGTACTTC
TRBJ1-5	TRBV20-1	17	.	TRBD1	CSARVAETTGHNQPQHF	TGCAGTGCTAGAGTCGCCGAGACGACAGGGCACAATCAGCCCCAGCATTTT
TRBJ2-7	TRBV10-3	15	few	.	CASSYSYSGGYEQYF	TGTGCCAGCAGTTACTCGTACAGTGGAGGCTACGAGCAGTACTTC
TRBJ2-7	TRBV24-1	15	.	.	CATSEGGTDNYEQYF	TGTGCCACCAGTGAGGGCGGGACCGACAACTACGAGCAGTACTTC
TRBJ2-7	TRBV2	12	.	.	CASTADSLEQYF	TGTGCCAGCACGGCAGACTCTCTCGAGCAGTACTTC
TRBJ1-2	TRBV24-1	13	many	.	CATSDPDYYGYTF	TGTGCCACCAGTGATCCCGATTACTATGGCTACACCTTC
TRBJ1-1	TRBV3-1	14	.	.	CASSPTGWRTEAFF	TGTGCCAGCAGCCCTACAGGGTGGCGGACTGAAGCTTTCTTT
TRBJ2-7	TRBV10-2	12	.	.	CASGGPSYEQYF	TGCGCCAGCGGGGGCCCCTCCTACGAGCAGTACTTC
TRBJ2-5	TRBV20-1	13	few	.	CSASSRVDQPQYF	TGCAGTGCTAGTAGCAGGGTCGATCAGCCCCAGTACTTC
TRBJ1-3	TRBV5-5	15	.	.	CASSLAAYTGNTIYF	TGTGCCAGCAGCTTGGCAGCATATACTGGAAACACCATATATTTT
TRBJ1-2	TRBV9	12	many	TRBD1	CASSHDRAGYTF	TGTGCCAGCAGCCACGACAGGGCAGGCTACACCTTC
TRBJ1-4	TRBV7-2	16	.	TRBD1	CASSQDPGTANEKLFF	TGCGCCAGCAGCCAAGATCCCGGGACAGCTAATGAAAAACTGTTTTTT
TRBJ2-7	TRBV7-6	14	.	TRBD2	CASSLLAEAYEQYF	TGTGCCAGCAGTTTACTAGCGGAAGCCTACGAGCAGTACTTC
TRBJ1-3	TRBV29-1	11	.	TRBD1	CSVDRGNTIYF	TGCAGCGTGGACAGGGGAAACACCATATATTTT